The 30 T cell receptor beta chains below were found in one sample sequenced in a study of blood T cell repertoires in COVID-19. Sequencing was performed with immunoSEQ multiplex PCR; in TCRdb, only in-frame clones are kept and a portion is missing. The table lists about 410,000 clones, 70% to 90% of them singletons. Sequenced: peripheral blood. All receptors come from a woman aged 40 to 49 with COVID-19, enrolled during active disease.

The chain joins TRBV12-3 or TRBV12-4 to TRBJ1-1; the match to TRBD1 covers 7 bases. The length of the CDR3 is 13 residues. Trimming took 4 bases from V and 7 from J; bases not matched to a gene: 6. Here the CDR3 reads CASSSRQGGEAFF. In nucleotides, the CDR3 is TGTGCCAGCAGTTCTAGACAGGGCGGTGAAGCTTTCTTT.

In nucleotides, the CDR3 is TGCGCCAGCAGCCAAGATGGCCCTAGCGGGAGGGTCCAGAGCTCCTACAATGAGCAGTTCTTC. It is translated as CASSQDGPSGRVQSSYNEQFF. The chain employs TRBV4-3 and TRBJ2-1; 12 positions match TRBD2. The CDR3 is 21 residues long. V lost 0 bases to trimming and J lost 0 bases; unmatched junction nucleotides: 12. CDR1 and CDR2 from the germline V gene are LGHNA and YSLEER.

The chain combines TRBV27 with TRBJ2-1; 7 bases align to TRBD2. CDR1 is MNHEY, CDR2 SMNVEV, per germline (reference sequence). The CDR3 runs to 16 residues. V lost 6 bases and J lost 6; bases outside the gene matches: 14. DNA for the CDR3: TGTGCCAGCAGGGAGTATGGGGGGAGGGGTGGCAATGAGCAGTTCTTC. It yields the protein CASREYGGRGGNEQFF.

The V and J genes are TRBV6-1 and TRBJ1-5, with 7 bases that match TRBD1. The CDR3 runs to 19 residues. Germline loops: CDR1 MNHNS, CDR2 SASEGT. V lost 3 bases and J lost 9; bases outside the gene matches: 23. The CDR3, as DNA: TGTGCCAGCAGTGACCTCGCCGACAGGGCCCTCATCCCTAGGGGGCCCCAGCATTTT. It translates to CASSDLADRALIPRGPQHF.

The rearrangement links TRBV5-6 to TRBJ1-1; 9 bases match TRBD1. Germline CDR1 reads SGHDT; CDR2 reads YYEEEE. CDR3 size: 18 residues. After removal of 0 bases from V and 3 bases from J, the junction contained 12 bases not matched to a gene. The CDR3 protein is CASSLAQGAGASYTEAFF. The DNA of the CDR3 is TGTGCCAGCAGCTTGGCACAGGGGGCTGGGGCCTCGTACACTGAAGCTTTCTTT.

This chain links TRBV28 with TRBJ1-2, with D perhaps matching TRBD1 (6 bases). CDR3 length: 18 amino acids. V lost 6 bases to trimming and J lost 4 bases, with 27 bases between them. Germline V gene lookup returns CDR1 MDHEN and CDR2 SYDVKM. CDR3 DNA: TGTGCCAGCAGCACCGAATCTAAAATCCGGGACACTCTCTATGGCTACACCTTC. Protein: CASSTESKIRDTLYGYTF.

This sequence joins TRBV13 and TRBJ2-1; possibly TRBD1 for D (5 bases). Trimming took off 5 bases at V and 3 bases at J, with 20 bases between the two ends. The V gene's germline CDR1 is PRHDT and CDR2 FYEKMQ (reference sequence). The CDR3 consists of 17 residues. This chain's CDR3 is CASSQLIRQFSYNEQFF. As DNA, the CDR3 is TGTGCCAGCAGCCAGTTAATCCGACAGTTTAGCTACAATGAGCAGTTCTTC.

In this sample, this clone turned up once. Here the CDR3 reads CASSPSPRTEAFF. The CDR3 DNA reads TGTGCCAGCAGTCCTAGCCCTAGGACTGAAGCTTTCTTT. The genes are TRBV6-6 and TRBJ1-1; D unclear. V was trimmed by 5 bases and J by 5 bases, leaving 12 bases between them. The CDR3 length is 13 residues. The germline CDR1 and CDR2 sequences are MNHNY and SVGAGI (reference sequence).

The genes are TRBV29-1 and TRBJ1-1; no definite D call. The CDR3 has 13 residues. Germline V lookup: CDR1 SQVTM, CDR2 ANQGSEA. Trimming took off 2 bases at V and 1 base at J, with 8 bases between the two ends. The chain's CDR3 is CSVERTQNTEAFF. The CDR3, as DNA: TGCAGCGTTGAAAGGACTCAGAACACTGAAGCTTTCTTT.

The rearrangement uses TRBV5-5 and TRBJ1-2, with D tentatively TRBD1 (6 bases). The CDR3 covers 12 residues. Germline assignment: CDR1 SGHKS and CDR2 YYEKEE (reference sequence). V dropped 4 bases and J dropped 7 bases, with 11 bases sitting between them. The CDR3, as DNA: TGTGCCAGCAGCATCCCAGGGGTTGGCTACACCTTC. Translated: CASSIPGVGYTF.

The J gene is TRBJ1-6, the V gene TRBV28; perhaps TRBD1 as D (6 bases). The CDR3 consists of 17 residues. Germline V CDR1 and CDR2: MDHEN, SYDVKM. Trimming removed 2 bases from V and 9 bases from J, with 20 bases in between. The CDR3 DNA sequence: TGTGCCAGCAGTTTACCCCCGTGGGGGGGCGGGGGTTCACCCCTCCACTTT. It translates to CASSLPPWGGGGSPLHF.

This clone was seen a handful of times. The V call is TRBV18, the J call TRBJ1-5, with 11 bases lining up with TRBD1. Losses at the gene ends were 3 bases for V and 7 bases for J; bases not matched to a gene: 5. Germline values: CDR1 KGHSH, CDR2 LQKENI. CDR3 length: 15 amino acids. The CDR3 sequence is CASSPGTGGEQPQHF. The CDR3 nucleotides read TGTGCCAGCTCACCCGGGACAGGGGGGGAACAGCCCCAGCATTTT.

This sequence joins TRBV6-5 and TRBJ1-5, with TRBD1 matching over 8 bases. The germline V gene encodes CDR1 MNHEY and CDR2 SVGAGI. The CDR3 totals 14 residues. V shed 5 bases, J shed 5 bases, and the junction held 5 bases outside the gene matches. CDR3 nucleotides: TGTGCCAGCAGTCCCGGACAGGGAGATCAGCCCCAGCATTTT. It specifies CASSPGQGDQPQHF.

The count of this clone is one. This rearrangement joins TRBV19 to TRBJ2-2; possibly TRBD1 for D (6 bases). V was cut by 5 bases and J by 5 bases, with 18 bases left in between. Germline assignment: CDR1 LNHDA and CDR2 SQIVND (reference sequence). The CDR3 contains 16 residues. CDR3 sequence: CASSGNHGQKTGELFF. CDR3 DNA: TGTGCCAGTAGTGGGAACCACGGACAGAAGACCGGGGAGCTGTTTTTT.

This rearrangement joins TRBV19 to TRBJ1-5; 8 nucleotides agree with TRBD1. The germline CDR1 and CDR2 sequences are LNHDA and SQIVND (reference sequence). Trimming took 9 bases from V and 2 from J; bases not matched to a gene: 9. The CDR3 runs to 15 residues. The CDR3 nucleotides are TGTGCCAGCCGGGCCAGGGGGCAAGGCAATCAGCCCCAGCATTTT. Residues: CASRARGQGNQPQHF.

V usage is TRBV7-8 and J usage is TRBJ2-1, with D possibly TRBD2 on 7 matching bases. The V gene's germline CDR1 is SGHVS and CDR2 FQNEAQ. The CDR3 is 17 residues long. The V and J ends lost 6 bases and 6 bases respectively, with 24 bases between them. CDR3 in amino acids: CASRSGRGQPKGNEQFF. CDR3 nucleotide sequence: TGTGCCAGCAGGTCCGGGCGGGGGCAACCCAAGGGCAATGAGCAGTTCTTC.

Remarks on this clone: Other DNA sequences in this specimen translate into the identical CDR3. CDR3 DNA: TGTGCCAGCAGCCCGGGACAGGGGAACACTGAAGCTTTCTTT. It codes for CASSPGQGNTEAFF. The chain carries TRBV7-9 and TRBJ1-1; 9 bases are shared with TRBD1. The germline CDR1 and CDR2 sequences are SEHNR and FQNEAQ (reference sequence). The CDR3 consists of 14 residues. V lost 5 bases and J lost 1; bases outside the gene matches: 2.

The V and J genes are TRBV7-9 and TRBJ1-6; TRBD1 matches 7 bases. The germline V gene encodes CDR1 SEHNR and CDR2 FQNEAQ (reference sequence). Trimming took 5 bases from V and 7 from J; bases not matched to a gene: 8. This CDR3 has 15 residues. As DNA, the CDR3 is TGTGCCAGCAGCCCCGTGGGGGACAGAAATTCACCCCTCCACTTT. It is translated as CASSPVGDRNSPLHF.

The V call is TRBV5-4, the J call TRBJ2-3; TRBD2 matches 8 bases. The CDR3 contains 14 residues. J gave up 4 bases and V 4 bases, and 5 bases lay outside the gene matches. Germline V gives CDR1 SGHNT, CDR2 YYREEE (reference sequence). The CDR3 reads CASSDGLAPDTQYF. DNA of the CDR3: TGTGCCAGCAGCGACGGACTAGCACCAGATACGCAGTATTTT.

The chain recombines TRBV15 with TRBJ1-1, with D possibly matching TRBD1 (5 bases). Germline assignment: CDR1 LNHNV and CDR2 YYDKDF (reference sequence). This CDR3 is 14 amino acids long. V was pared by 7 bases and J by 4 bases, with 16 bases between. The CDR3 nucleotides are TGTGCCACCACCGAAGAAGACAGATTCACTGAAGCTTTCTTT. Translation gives CATTEEDRFTEAFF. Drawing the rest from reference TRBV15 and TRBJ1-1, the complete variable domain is DAMVIQNPRYQVTQFGKPVTLSCSQTLNHNVMYWYQQKSSQAPKLLFHYYDKDFNNEADTPDNFQSRRPNTSFCFLDIRSPGLGDTAMYLCATTEEDRFTEAFFGQGTRLTVV.

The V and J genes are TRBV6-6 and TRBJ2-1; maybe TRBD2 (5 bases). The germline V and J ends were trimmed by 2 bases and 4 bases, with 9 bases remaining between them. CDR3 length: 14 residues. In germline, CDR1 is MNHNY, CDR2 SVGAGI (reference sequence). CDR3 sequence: CASSYGSGYNEQFF. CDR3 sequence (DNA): TGTGCCAGCAGTTACGGGTCGGGGTACAATGAGCAGTTCTTC.

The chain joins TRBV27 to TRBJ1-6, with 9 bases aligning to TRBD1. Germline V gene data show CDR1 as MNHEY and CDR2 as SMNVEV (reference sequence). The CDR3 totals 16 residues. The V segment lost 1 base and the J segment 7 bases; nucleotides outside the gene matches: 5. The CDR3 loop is CASSLFWTGENSPLHF. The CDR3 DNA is TGTGCCAGCAGTTTATTCTGGACAGGGGAGAATTCACCCCTCCACTTT.

The CDR3 sequence is CASSPQAGTGFGYTF. Here the CDR3 DNA reads TGTGCCAGCAGCCCTCAGGCCGGGACAGGCTTCGGCTACACCTTC. The chain uses TRBV7-3 and TRBJ1-2, with 8 nucleotides matching TRBD1. The CDR3 loop spans 15 amino acids. CDR1 and CDR2 from the germline V gene are SGHTA and FQGTGA. Trimming removed 5 bases from V and 8 bases from J; junction bases left unmatched: 13.

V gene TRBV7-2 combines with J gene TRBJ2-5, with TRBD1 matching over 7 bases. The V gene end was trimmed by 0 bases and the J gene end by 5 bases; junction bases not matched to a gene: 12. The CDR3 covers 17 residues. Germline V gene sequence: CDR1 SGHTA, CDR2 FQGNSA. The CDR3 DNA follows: TGTGCCAGCAGCTTAGCCCCAACCGGGACAGTACCGGAGACCCAGTACTTC. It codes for CASSLAPTGTVPETQYF.

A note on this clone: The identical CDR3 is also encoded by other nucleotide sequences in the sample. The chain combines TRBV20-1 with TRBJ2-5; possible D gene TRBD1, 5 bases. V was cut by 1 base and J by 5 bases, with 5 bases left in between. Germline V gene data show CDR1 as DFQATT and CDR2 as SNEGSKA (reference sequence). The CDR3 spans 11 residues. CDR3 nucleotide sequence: TGCAGTGCTAGAGGGGGCGAGACCCAGTACTTC. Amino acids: CSARGGETQYF.

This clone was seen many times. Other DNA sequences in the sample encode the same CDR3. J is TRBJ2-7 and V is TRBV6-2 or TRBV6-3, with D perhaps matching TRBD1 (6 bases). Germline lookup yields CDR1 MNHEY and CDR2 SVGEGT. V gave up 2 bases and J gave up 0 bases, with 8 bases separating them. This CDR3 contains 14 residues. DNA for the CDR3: TGTGCCAGCAGTTACCGGGACAACTCCTACGAGCAGTACTTC. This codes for CASSYRDNSYEQYF.

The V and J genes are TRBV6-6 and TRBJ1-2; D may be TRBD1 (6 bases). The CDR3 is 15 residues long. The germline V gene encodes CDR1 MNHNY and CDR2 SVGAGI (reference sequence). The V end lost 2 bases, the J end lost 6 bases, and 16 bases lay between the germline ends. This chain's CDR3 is CASSYDSTGSDGYTF. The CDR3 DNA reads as TGTGCCAGCAGTTACGATTCTACAGGGTCAGATGGCTACACCTTC.

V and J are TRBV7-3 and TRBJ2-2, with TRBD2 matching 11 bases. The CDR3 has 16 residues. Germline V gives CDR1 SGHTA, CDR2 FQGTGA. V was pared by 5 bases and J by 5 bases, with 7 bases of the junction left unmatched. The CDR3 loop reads CASSHSGRAGTGELFF. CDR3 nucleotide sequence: TGTGCCAGCAGCCATAGCGGGAGGGCAGGTACCGGGGAGCTGTTTTTT. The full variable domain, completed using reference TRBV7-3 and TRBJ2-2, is GAGVSQTPSNKVTEKGKYVELRCDPISGHTALYWYRQSLGQGPEFLIYFQGTGAADDSGLPNDRFFAVRPEGSVSTLKIQRTERGDSAVYLCASSHSGRAGTGELFFGEGSRLTVL.

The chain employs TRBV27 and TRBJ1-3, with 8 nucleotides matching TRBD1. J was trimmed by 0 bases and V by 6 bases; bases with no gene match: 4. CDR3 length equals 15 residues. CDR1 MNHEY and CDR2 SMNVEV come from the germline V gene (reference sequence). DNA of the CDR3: TGTGCCAGCAGGTCAGGGGGCGGCTCTGGAAACACCATATATTTT. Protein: CASRSGGGSGNTIYF.

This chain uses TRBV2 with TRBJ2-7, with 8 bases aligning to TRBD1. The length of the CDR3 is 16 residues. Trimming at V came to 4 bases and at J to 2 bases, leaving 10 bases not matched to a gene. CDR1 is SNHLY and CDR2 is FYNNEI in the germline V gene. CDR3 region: CASSVSGTGFTYEQYF. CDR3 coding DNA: TGTGCCAGCAGTGTCTCAGGGACAGGTTTTACCTACGAGCAGTACTTC. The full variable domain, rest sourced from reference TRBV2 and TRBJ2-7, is EPEVTQTPSHQVTQMGQEVILRCVPISNHLYFYWYRQILGQKVEFLVSFYNNEISEKSEIFDDQFSVERPDGSNFTLKIRSTKLEDSAMYFCASSVSGTGFTYEQYFGPGTRLTVT.